This T cell receptor beta chain originates from a study of long-term antiretroviral therapy in people with HIV. This clone occurred once. Running of the v3.0 immunoSEQ assay took place at survey level. The protocol was immunoSEQ multiplex PCR, while the TCRdb copy is restricted to in-frame clones and leaves out a portion. The sample contains about 18,000 clones, about 77% of which appear only once. The CDR3 sequence is 17 residues long. Germline values: CDR1 MGHDK, CDR2 SYGVNS. V gave up 2 bases and J gave up 2 bases, with 19 bases separating them. This receptor was obtained from a woman in her thirties or forties with HIV. Sequenced material: unsorted PBMCs, taken at the start of antiretroviral therapy, before treatment. This chain joins TRBV25-1 and TRBJ2-7, with D possibly matching TRBD1 (6 bases). CDR3 region: CASSEPLGGKNTYEQYF. CDR3 nucleotide sequence: TGTGCCAGCAGTGAACCCCTTGGGGGCAAGAATACCTACGAGCAGTACTTC.